This T cell receptor (beta chain) was observed in a study of T cells after yellow fever vaccination. Study-level points and caveats: In post-booster samples, most primary-vaccination clones reappeared (about 97% CD4, 88% CD8).

Comment on this clonotype: Its antigen is still unknown.

The CDR3 runs to 14 residues. The V and J ends lost 3 bases and 5 bases respectively, with 12 bases between them. TCRdb itself ran the 5' RACE reads through MiXCR, one entry per CDR3 protein. The profile shows roughly 500,000 distinct CDR3 sequences, less than 20% of them singletons. V gene TRBV12-3 or TRBV12-4 combines with J gene TRBJ2-3; D not resolved. Sequenced material: PBMCs, taken 15 days after the yellow fever booster vaccination. This clonotype originated in a man aged 30 to 39 who received the YFV17D yellow fever vaccine. The CDR3 DNA reads TGTGCCAGCAGTTTTTGGGCTTCGGGAGATACGCAGTATTTT. This translates into CASSFWASGDTQYF.